This T cell receptor beta chain was identified in a study of beta chain features in type 1 diabetes. The trim removed 4 bases at V and 4 bases at J, leaving 7 bases unmatched. Germline CDR1 SGHNT, CDR2 YENEEA. The length of the CDR3 is 15 residues. Isolated RNA was reverse transcribed in full, so expressed TCRB transcripts were sequenced. Generated by immunoSEQ multiplex PCR, the TCRdb table keeps only in-frame clones and is missing some. The sample has hundreds of thousands of clones; around 7.6% are singletons. Purity above 95% was achieved in all sorted populations. The receptor was isolated from a woman between 18 and 29 years old in good health. The chain combines TRBV11-3 with TRBJ1-5; 7 bases align to TRBD1. Source material: central memory CD4+ T cells from blood. The CDR3 is CASSSLRDRNQPQHF. Written as DNA, the CDR3 is TGTGCCAGCAGCTCACTTAGGGACAGAAATCAGCCCCAGCATTTT.